These T cell receptor beta chains were read from a single sample in a study of shared clonotypes between healthy human individuals. Some clones are missing from TCRdb's copy, which holds only in-frame ones; the method was immunoSEQ multiplex PCR. This table has about 2.1 million clones, roughly 93% appearing once. The sequencing input was naive CD8+ T cells from PBMCs. The source is a man younger than 30 in good health. Some clones in this sample may be carry-over from other donors' samples. Each CDR3 is given with its conserved first and last residue. A D gene is named only where the DNA matches it firmly. Clone sizes are given selectively: once, few, many, or a class where the clone is expanded.

J gene | clone size | V gene | D gene | CDR3 DNA | CDR3 protein
TRBJ2-2 | NA | TRBV1 | NA | TGCACCAGCAGCCCCCGGGAGGGCCGGGCGAACACCGGGGAGCTGTTTTTT | CTSSPREGRANTGELFF
TRBJ2-1 | NA | TRBV19 | NA | TGTGCCAGTAGTATAGGACGGCGGAACAATGAGCAGTTCTTC | CASSIGRRNNEQFF
TRBJ2-7 | NA | TRBV6-1 | NA | TGTGCCAGCAGTGAAGCAATCAGGGGCGAGCAGTACTTC | CASSEAIRGEQYF
TRBJ1-1 | NA | TRBV4-1 | NA | TGCGCCAGCAGCCCCGTGGACAAATCGAACACTGAAGCTTTCTTT | CASSPVDKSNTEAFF
TRBJ1-1 | NA | TRBV29-1 | NA | TGCAGCGTTGATCATCGGGGGCTAATGAACACTGAAGCTTTCTTT | CSVDHRGLMNTEAFF
TRBJ2-1 | NA | TRBV7-6 | NA | TGTGCCAGCAGCTTAGGGAATGAGCAGTTCTTC | CASSLGNEQFF
TRBJ2-1 | NA | TRBV10-3 | NA | TGTGCCATCAGTGACTCGGCGGGGTCCTACAATGAGCAGTTCTTC | CAISDSAGSYNEQFF
TRBJ2-7 | NA | TRBV19 | NA | TGTGCCAGTAGTAGTCGAGAATCCTACGAGCAGTACTTC | CASSSRESYEQYF
TRBJ2-1 | NA | TRBV6-1 | TRBD2 | TGTGCCAGCAGTGGATGGCCGGGACTAGCTAGTAATGAGCAGTTCTTC | CASSGWPGLASNEQFF
TRBJ2-7 | NA | TRBV29-1 | TRBD2 | TGCAGCGTTGGAACCACTAGCGGTTCCTACGAGCAGTACTTC | CSVGTTSGSYEQYF
TRBJ2-7 | NA | TRBV9 | NA | TGTGCCAGCAGCACCCGGGGGCAGTACTTC | CASSTRGQYF
TRBJ2-7 | NA | TRBV2 | TRBD1 | TGTGCCACTGACCTTAGGGGGCTAGCCGACACCCCCTACGAGCAGTACTTC | CATDLRGLADTPYEQYF
TRBJ1-2 | NA | TRBV28 | TRBD1 | TGTGCCAGCAGTTTTTTCACACGAACGGGACAGCGTTCCTATGGCTACACCTTC | CASSFFTRTGQRSYGYTF
TRBJ2-7 | NA | TRBV5-1 | NA | TGCGCCAGCAGCTTCGGGATCGAGCAGTACTTC | CASSFGIEQYF
TRBJ2-7 | NA | TRBV27 | TRBD2 | TGTGCCAGCAGTTTAGCGGGAGCCAACGAGCAGTACTTC | CASSLAGANEQYF
TRBJ2-7 | NA | TRBV5-5 | TRBD1 | TGTGCCAGCAGCCTCCCGACAGGGGACTACGAGCAGTACTTC | CASSLPTGDYEQYF
TRBJ1-2 | NA | TRBV28 | TRBD1 | TGTGCCAGCAGTTTATCATTAAGCGGGACAGGGAATGGCTACACCTTC | CASSLSLSGTGNGYTF
TRBJ2-2 | NA | TRBV4-2 | NA | TGTGCCAGCAGCCAAAAACCAGGGGACACCGGGGAGCTGTTTTTT | CASSQKPGDTGELFF
TRBJ2-7 | NA | TRBV27 | NA | TGTGCCAGCGGATACCCGAAGGGGGAGAAGGAGTACTTC | CASGYPKGEKEYF
TRBJ2-7 | NA | TRBV29-1 | TRBD1 | TGCAGCACATCCGGGACAGGGACCCACGAGCAGTACTTC | CSTSGTGTHEQYF
TRBJ2-1 | NA | TRBV15 | TRBD2 | TGTGCCACCAGCAGAGGACTAGCGGGATCGATAAATGAGCAGTTCTTC | CATSRGLAGSINEQFF
TRBJ1-2 | once | TRBV9 | NA | TGTGCCAGCAGCCCTCGTAGTGTAGCCGTTGACTATGGCTACACCTTC | CASSPRSVAVDYGYTF
TRBJ2-1 | once | TRBV7-9 | NA | TGTGCCAGCAGCTTAGTCTTCAATGAGCAGTTCTTC | CASSLVFNEQFF
TRBJ2-3 | NA | TRBV6-4 | NA | TGTGCCAGCAGGGCTGACAATAAAGGCACAGATACGCAGTATTTT | CASRADNKGTDTQYF
TRBJ1-1 | NA | TRBV5-8 | NA | TGTGCCAGCAGCTTGGGGGGGGTGACTGAAGCTTTCTTT | CASSLGGVTEAFF
TRBJ2-4 | NA | TRBV27 | NA | TGTGCCAGCAGGAAGACTAGTGCATCCAAAAACATTCAGTACTTC | CASRKTSASKNIQYF
TRBJ1-3 | NA | TRBV4-1 | NA | TGCGCCAGCAGCCCCGTGGGCTCTGGAAACACCATATATTTT | CASSPVGSGNTIYF
TRBJ2-7 | NA | TRBV28 | NA | TGTGCCAGCAGCGAGTTGGGAGGGAGGGGGTCCTACGAGCAGTACTTC | CASSELGGRGSYEQYF
TRBJ2-2 | NA | TRBV30 | NA | TGTGCCTGGAGTGTAGTTGGTCTTACCGGGGAGCTGTTTTTT | CAWSVVGLTGELFF
TRBJ2-1 | NA | TRBV5-1 | TRBD2 | TGCGCCAGCAGCCTAACTAGCGGGGGGTACAATGAGCAGTTCTTC | CASSLTSGGYNEQFF
TRBJ2-7 | once | TRBV27 | TRBD2 | TGTGCCAGCAGTTGGTTTAGCGGGAGCTACGAGCAGTACTTC | CASSWFSGSYEQYF
TRBJ2-1 | NA | TRBV7-8 | NA | TGTGCCAGCAGCCATAATGGGGGGGGCTATGAGATCTACAATGAGCAGTTCTTC | CASSHNGGGYEIYNEQFF
TRBJ2-5 | NA | TRBV15 | NA | TGTGCCACCCAGAAACGCCAAGAGACCCAGTACTTC | CATQKRQETQYF
TRBJ2-2 | once | TRBV29-1 | NA | TGCAGCGTTCACGGGAGAGCTACCGGGGAGCTGTTTTTT | CSVHGRATGELFF
TRBJ1-1 | NA | TRBV6-5 | NA | TGTGCCAGCAGTTCTACACGGAACACTGAAGCTTTCTTT | CASSSTRNTEAFF